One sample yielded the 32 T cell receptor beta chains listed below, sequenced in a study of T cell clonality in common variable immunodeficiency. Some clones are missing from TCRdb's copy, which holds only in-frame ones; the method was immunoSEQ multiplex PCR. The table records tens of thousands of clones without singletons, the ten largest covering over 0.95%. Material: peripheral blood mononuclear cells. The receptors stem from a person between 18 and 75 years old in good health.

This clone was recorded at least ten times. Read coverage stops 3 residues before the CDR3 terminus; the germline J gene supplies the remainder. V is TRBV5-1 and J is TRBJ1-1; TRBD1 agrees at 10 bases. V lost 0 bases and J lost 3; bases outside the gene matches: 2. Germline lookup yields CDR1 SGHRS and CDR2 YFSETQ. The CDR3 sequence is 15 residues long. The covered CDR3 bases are TGCGCCAGCAGCTTGGTGGGGACAGGGGACACTGAA. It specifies CASSLVGTGDTE. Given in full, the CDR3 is CASSLVGTGDTEAFF.

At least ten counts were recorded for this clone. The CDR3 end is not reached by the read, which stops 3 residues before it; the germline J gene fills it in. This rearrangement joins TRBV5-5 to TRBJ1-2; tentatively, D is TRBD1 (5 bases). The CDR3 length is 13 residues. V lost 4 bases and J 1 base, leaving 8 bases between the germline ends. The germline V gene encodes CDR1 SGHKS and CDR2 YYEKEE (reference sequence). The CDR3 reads CASSQGFNYGYTF. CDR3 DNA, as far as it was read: TGTGCCAGCAGCCAGGGATTTAACTATGGC. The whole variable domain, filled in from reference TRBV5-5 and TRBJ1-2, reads DAGVTQSPTHLIKTRGQQVTLRCSPISGHKSVSWYQQVLGQGPQFIFQYYEKEERGRGNFPDRFSARQFPNYSSELNVNALLLGDSALYLCASSQGFNYGYTFGSGTRLTVV.

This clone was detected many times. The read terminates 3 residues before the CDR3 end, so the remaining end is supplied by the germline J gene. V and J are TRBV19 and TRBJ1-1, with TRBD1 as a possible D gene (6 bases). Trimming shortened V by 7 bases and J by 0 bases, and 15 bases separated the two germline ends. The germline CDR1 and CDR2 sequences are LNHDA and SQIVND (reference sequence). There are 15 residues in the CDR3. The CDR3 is CASNHLDSMNTEAFF. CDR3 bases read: TGTGCCAGTAACCATTTGGACAGCATGAACACTGAA.

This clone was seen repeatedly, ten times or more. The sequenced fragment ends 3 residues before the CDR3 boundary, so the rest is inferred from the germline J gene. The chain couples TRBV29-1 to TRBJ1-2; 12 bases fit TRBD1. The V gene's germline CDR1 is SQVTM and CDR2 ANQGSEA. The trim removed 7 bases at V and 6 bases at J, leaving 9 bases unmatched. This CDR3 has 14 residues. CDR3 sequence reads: CSGGPGQGADGYTF. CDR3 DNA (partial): TGCAGCGGGGGACCGGGACAGGGGGCTGATGGC.

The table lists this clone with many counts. The CDR3 bases that were read are TGTGCCAGCAGTGAACTAAGGGGCTGTTCACCC. Its protein product is CASSELRGCSP. The complete CDR3 protein is CASSELRGCSPLHF. The rearrangement joins TRBV6-1 to TRBJ1-6; tentatively, D is TRBD1 (5 bases). The read comes to an end 3 residues before the CDR3 does, leaving the germline J gene to fill in the end. This CDR3 has 14 residues. Looked up from germline, CDR1 is MNHNS and CDR2 is SASEGT. Between the trimmed V and J ends, which lost 2 bases and 9 bases, there was a span of 11 bases.

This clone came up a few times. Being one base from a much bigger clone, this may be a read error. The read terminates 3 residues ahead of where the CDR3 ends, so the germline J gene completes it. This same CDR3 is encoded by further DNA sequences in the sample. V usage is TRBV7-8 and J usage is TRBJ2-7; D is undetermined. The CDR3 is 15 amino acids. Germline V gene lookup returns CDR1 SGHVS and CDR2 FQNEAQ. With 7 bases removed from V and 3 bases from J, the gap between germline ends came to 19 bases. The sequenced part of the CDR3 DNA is TGTGCCAGCATCCTTACTTCGACCGGGTACTACGAG. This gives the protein CASILTSTGYYE. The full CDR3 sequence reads CASILTSTGYYEQYF.

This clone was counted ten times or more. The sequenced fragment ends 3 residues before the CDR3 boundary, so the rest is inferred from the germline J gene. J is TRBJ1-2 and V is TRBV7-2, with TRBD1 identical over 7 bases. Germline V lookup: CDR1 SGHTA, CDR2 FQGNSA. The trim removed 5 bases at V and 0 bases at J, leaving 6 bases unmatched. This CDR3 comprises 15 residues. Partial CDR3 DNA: TGTGCCAGCAGCGCAACAGGGGCAGCTAACTATGGC. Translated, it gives CASSATGAANYG. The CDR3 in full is CASSATGAANYGYTF.

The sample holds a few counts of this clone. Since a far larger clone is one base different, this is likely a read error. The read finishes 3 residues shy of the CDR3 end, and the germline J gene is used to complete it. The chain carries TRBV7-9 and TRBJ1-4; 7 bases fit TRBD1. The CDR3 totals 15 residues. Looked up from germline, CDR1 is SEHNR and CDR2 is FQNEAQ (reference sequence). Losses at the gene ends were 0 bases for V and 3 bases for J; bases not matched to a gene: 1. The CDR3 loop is CASSLAGQSNEKLFF. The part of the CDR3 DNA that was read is TGTGCCAGCAGCTTAGCGGGACAGTCTAATGAAAAA.

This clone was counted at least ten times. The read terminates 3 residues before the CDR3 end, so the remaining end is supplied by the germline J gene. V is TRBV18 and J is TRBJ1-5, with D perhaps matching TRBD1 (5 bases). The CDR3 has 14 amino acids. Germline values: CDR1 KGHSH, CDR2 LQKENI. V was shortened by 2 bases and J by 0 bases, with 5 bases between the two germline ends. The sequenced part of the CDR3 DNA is TGTGCCAGCTCACCAGACAGTAGCAATCAGCCC. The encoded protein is CASSPDSSNQP. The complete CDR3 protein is CASSPDSSNQPQHF.

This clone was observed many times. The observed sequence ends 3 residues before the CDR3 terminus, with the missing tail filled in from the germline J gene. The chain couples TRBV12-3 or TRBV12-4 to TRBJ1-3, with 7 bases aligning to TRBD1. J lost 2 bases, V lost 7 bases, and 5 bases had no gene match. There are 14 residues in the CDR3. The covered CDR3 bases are TGTGCCAGCACCATAGGGACAGCTGGAAACACC. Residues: CASTIGTAGNT. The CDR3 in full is CASTIGTAGNTIYF.

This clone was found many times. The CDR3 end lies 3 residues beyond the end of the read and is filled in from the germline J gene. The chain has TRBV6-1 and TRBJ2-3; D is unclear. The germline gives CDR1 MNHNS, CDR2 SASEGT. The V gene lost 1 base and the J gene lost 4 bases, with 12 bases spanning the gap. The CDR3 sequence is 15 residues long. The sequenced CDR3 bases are TGTGCCAGCAGTGAAGGAATTTCTAAACCAGATACG. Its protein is CASSEGISKPDT. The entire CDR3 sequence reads CASSEGISKPDTQYF.

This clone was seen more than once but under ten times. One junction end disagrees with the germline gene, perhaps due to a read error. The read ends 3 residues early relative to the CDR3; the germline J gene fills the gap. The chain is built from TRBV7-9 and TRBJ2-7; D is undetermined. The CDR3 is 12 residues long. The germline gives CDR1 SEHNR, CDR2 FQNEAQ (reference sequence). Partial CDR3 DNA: TGTTCCAGCAGTCCAACATCCTACGAG. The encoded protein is CSSSPTSYE. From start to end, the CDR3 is CSSSPTSYEQYF.

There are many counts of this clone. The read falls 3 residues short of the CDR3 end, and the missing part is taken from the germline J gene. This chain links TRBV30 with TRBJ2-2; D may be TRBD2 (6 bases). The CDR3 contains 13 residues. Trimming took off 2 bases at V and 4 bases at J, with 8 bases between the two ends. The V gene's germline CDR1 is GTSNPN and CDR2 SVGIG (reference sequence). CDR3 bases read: TGTGCCTGGAGTTTTAGCGGCACCGGGGAG. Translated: CAWSFSGTGE. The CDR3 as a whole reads CAWSFSGTGELFF. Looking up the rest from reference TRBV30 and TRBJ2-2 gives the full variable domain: SQTIHQWPATLVQPVGSPLSLECTVEGTSNPNLYWYRQAAGRGLQLLFYSVGIGQISSEVPQNLSASRPQDRQFILSSKKLLLSDSGFYLCAWSFSGTGELFFGEGSRLTVL.

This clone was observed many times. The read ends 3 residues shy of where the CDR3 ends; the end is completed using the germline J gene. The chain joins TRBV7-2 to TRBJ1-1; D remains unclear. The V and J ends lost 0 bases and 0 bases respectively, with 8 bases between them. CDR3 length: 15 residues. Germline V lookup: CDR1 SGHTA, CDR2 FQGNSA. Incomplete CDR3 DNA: TGTGCCAGCAGCTTAGCCCTTATTATGAACACTGAA. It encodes CASSLALIMNTE. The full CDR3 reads CASSLALIMNTEAFF.

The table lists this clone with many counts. The covered CDR3 bases are TGCGCCAGCAGCTTGGCCGTCAGGAACACTGAA. Encoded protein: CASSLAVRNTE. In full, the CDR3 reads CASSLAVRNTEAFF. The V and J genes are TRBV5-1 and TRBJ1-1; D not certain. The read ends 3 residues before the CDR3 terminus; that terminus is restored from the germline J gene. CDR1 is SGHRS, CDR2 YFSETQ, per germline. The CDR3 loop spans 14 amino acids. Trimming took 0 bases from V and 1 from J, leaving 7 bases between them.

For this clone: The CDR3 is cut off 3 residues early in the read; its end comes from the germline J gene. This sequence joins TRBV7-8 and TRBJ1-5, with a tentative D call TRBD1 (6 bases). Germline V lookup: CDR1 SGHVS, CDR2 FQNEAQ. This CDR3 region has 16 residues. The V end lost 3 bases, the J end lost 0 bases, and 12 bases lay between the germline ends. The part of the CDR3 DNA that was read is TGTGCCAGCAGCTTGTACAGGGTCCTTAGCAATCAGCCC. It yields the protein CASSLYRVLSNQP. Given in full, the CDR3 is CASSLYRVLSNQPQHF.

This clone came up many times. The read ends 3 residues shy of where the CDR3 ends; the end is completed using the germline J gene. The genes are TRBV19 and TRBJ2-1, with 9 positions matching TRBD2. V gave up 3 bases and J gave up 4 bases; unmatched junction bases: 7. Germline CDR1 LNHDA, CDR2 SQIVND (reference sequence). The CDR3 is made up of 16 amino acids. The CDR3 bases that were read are TGTGCCAGTAGTATTATAACTAGCGGGTTATACAATGAG. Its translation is CASSIITSGLYNE. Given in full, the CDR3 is CASSIITSGLYNEQFF. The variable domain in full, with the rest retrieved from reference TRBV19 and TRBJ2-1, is DGGITQSPKYLFRKEGQNVTLSCEQNLNHDAMYWYRQDPGQGLRLIYYSQIVNDFQKGDIAEGYSVSREKKESFPLTVTSAQKNPTAFYLCASSIITSGLYNEQFFGPGTRLTVL.

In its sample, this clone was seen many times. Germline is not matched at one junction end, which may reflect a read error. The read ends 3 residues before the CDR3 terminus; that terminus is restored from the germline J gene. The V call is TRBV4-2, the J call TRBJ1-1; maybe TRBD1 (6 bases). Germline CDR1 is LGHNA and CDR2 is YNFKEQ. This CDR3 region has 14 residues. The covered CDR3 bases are TGCGCCAGCAGCCAAGCTGGGGGCGGCACTGAA. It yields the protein CASSQAGGGTE. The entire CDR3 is CASSQAGGGTEAFF.

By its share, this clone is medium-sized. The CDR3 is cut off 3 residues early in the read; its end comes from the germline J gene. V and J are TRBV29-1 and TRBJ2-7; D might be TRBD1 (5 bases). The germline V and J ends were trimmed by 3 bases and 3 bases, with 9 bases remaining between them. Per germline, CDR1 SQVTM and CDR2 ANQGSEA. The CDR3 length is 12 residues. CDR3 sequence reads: CSVEDNNYEQYF. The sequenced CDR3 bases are TGCAGCGTTGAGGACAACAACTACGAG.

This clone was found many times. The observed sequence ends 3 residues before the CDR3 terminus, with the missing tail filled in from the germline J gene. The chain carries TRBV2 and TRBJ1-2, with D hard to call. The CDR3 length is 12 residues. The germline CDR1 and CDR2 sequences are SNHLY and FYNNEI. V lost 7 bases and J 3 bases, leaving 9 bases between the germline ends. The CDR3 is CASKGLDYGYTF. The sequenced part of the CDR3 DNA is TGTGCCAGCAAGGGTTTGGACTATGGC.

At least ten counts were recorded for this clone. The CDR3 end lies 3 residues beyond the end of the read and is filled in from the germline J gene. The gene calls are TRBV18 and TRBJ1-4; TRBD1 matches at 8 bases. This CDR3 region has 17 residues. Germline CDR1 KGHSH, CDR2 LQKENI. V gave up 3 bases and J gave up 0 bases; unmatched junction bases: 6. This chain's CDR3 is CASSPIGQGTTNEKLFF. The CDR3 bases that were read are TGTGCCAGCTCACCGATCGGACAGGGAACAACTAATGAAAAA.

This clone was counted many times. The CDR3: CASSIQGYGELFF. Partial CDR3 DNA: TGTGCCAGTAGTATCCAGGGATACGGGGAG. This chain links TRBV19 with TRBJ2-2, with D perhaps TRBD1 (5 bases). The sequence runs out 3 residues before the end of the CDR3; the remainder is reconstructed from the germline J gene. V shed 3 bases and J shed 7 bases, with 9 bases lying between them. This CDR3 is 13 amino acids long. The germline CDR1 and CDR2 sequences are LNHDA and SQIVND (reference sequence).

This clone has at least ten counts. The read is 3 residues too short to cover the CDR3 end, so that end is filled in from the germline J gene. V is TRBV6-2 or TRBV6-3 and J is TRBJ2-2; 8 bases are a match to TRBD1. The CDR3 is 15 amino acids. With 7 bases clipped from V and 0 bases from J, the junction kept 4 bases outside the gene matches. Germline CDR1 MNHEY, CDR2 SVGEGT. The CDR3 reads CASTIQGANTGELFF. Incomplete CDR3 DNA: TGTGCCAGCACCATACAGGGGGCGAACACCGGGGAG.

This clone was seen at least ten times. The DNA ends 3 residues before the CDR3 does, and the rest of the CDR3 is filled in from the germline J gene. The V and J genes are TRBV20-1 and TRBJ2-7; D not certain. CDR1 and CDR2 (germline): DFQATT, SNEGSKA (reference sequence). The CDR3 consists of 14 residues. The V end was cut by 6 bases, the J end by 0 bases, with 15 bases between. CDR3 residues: CSAVEPRSSYEQYF. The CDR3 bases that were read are TGCAGTGCGGTCGAACCGCGAAGCTCCTACGAG.

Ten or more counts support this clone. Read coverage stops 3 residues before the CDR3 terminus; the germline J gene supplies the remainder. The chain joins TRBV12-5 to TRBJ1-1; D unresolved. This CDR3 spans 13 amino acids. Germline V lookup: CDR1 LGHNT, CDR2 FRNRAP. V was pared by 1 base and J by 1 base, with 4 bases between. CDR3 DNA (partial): TGTGCTAGTGGTTTGGACAGGAACACTGAA. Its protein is CASGLDRNTE. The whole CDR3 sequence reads CASGLDRNTEAFF.

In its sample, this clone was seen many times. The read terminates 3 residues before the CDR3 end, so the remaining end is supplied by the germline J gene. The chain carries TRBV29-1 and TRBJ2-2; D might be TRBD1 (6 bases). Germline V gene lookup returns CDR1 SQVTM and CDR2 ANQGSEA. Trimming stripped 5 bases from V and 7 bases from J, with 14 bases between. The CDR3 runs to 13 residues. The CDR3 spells CSVRGFRGGELFF. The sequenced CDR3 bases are TGCAGCGTTAGAGGGTTCAGGGGCGGGGAG.

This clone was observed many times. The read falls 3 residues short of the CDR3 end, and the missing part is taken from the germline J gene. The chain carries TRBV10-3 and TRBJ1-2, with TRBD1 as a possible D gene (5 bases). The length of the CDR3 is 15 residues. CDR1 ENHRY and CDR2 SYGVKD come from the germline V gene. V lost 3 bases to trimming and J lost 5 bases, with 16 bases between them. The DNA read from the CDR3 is TGTGCCATCAGTGATGGGGCCAGGCGGGGTTATGGC. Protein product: CAISDGARRGYG. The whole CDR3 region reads CAISDGARRGYGYTF.

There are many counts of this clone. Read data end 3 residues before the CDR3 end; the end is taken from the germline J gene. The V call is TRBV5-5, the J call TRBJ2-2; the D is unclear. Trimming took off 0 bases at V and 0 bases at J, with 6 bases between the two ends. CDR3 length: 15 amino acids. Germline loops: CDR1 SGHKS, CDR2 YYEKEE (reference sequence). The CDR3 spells CASSLDSANTGELFF. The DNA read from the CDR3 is TGTGCCAGCAGCTTGGATTCAGCGAACACCGGGGAG. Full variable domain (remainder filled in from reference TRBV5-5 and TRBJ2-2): DAGVTQSPTHLIKTRGQQVTLRCSPISGHKSVSWYQQVLGQGPQFIFQYYEKEERGRGNFPDRFSARQFPNYSSELNVNALLLGDSALYLCASSLDSANTGELFFGEGSRLTVL.

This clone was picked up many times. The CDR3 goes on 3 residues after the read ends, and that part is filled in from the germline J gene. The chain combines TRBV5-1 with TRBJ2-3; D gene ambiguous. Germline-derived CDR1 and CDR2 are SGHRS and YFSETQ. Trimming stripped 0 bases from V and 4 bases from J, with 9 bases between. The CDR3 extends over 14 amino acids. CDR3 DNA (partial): TGCGCCAGCAGCTTGGAAGGTTTCGCAGATACG. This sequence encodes CASSLEGFADT. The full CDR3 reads CASSLEGFADTQYF. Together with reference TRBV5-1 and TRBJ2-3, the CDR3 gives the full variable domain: KAGVTQTPRYLIKTRGQQVTLSCSPISGHRSVSWYQQTPGQGLQFLFEYFSETQRNKGNFPGRFSGRQFSNSRSEMNVSTLELGDSALYLCASSLEGFADTQYFGPGTRLTVL.

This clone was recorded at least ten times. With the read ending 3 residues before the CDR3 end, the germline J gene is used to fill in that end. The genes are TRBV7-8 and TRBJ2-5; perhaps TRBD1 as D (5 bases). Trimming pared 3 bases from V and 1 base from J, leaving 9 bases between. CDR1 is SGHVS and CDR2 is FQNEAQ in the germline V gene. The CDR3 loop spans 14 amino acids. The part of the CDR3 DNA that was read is TGTGCCAGCAGCTTGAGTACAGGCCAAGAGACC. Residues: CASSLSTGQET. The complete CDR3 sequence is CASSLSTGQETQYF.

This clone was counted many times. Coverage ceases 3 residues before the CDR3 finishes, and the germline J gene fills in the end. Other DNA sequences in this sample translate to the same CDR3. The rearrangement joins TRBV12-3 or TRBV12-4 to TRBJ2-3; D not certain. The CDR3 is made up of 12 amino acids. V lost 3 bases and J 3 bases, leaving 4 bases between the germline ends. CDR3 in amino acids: CASSFRTDTQYF. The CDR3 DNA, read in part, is TGTGCCAGCAGTTTTCGGACAGATACG.

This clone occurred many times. Incomplete CDR3 DNA: TGTGCCATCAGTACCTCGCGGGAGGCCGGGGAG. Protein sequence: CAISTSREAGE. Given in full, the CDR3 is CAISTSREAGELFF. The V gene is TRBV10-3, the J gene TRBJ2-2; TRBD2 matches at 8 bases. The CDR3 end lies 3 residues beyond the end of the read and is filled in from the germline J gene. J gave up 6 bases and V 5 bases, and 5 bases lay outside the gene matches. The germline V gene encodes CDR1 ENHRY and CDR2 SYGVKD. The CDR3 is made up of 14 amino acids.